This T cell receptor beta chain was recovered during a study of identifying expanded T cells in peripheral blood. General observations from the study: Roughly 1.2 clones differed between technical replicates, versus about 17 and 20 over time. Clone count variance between roughly 2-week samples rose with total template count.

About this clone itself: Antigen: not known.

The table came from immunoSEQ multiplex PCR; TCRdb's copy has only in-frame clones and leaves some out. The sample yields around 130,000 clones, roughly 90% seen once. Trimming cost V 6 bases and J 0 bases, with 10 bases left between them. The germline V gene encodes CDR1 ENHRY and CDR2 SYGVKD. There are 14 residues in the CDR3. During the collection period, no donor immune events like infections were recorded. This sequence joins TRBV10-3 and TRBJ2-3, with D unclear. The sequencing sample was made of blood. The sequence was obtained from a person between 18 and 70 years old in good health. The CDR3, as DNA: TGTGCCATCAGGCAAGTCGGGAGCACAGATACGCAGTATTTT. This encodes CAIRQVGSTDTQYF.